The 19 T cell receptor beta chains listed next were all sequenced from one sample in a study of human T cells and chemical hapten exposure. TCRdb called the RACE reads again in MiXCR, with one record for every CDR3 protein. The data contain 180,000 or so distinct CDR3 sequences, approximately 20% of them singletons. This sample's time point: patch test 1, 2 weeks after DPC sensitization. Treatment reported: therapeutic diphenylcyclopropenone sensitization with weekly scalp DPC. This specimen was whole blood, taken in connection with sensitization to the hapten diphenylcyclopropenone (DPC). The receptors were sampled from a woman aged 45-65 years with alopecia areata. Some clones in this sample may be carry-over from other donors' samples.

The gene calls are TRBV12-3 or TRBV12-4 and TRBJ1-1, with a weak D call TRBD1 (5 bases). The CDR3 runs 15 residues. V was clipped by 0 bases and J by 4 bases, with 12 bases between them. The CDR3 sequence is CASSLAGTVGTEAFF. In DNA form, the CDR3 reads TGTGCCAGCAGTTTAGCGGGGACGGTGGGCACTGAAGCTTTCTTT.

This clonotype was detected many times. The CDR3 nucleotides read TGCAGCGTTTCCTCACTAGCGGGAATAGCGAACACCGGGGAGCTGTTTTTT. Translating gives CSVSSLAGIANTGELFF. This chain joins TRBV29-1 and TRBJ2-2, with TRBD2 identical over 10 bases. The V and J ends lost 5 bases and 0 bases, in that order; junction bases with no gene match: 9. CDR3 length: 17 residues. Germline V CDR1 and CDR2: SQVTM, ANQGSEA.

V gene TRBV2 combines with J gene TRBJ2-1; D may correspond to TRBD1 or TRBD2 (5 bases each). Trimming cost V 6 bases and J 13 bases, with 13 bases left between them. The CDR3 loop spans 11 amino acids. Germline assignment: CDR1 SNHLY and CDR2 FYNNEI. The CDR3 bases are TGTGCCAGCAGGAGGGACGGAAAACAGTTCTTC. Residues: CASRRDGKQFF.

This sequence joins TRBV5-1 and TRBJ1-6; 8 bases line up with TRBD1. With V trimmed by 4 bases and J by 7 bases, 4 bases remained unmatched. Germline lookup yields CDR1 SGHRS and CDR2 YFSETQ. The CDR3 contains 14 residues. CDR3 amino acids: CASSIDRGNSPLHF. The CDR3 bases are TGCGCCAGCAGCATAGACAGGGGAAATTCACCCCTCCACTTT.

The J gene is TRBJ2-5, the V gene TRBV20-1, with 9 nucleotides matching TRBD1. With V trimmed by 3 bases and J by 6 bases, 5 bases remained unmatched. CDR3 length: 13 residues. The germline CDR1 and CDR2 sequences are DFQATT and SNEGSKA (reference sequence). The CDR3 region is CSASRTGVKTQYF. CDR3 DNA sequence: TGCAGTGCTAGCCGGACAGGGGTAAAGACCCAGTACTTC.

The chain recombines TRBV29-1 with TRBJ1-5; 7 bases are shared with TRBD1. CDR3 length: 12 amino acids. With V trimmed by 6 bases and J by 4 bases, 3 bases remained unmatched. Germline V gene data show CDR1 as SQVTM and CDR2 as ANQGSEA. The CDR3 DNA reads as TGCAGCGTAAAACAGGGGAATCAGCCCCAGCATTTT. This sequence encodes CSVKQGNQPQHF.

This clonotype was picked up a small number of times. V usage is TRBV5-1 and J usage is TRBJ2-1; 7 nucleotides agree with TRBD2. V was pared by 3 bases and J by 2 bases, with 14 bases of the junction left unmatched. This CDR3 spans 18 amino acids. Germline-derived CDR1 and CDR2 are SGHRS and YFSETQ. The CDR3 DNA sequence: TGCGCCAGCAGCTGGGGGGTCGGCGGGAGAATTGCCTACAATGAGCAGTTCTTC. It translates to CASSWGVGGRIAYNEQFF.

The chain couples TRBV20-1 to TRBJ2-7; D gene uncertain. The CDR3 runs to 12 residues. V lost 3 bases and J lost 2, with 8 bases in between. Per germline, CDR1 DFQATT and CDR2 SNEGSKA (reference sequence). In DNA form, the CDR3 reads TGCAGTGCTAGGTTTGCGGCCTACGAGCAGTACTTC. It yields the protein CSARFAAYEQYF.

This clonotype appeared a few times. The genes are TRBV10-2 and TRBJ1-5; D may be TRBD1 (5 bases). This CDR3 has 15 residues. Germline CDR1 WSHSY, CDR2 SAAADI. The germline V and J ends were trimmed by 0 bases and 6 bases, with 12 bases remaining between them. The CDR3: CASSESAGTAQPQHF. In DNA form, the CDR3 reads TGCGCCAGCAGTGAGTCGGCAGGGACGGCTCAGCCCCAGCATTTT.

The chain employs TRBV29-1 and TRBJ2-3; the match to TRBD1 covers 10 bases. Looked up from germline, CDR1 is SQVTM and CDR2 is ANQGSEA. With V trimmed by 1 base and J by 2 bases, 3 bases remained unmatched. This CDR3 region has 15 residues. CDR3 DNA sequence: TGCAGCGTTGAAGGACAGGGGGCCTTCACAGATACGCAGTATTTT. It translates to CSVEGQGAFTDTQYF.

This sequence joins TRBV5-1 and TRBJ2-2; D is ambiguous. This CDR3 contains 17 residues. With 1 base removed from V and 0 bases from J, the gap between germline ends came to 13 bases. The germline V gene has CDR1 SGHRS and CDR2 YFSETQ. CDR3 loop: CASSLSGATTNTGELFF. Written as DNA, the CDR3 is TGCGCCAGCAGCTTGTCTGGAGCTACCACGAACACCGGGGAGCTGTTTTTT.

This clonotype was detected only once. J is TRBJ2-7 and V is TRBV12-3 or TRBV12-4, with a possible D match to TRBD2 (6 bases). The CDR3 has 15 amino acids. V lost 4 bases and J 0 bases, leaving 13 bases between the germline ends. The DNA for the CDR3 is TGTGCCAGCAGTTCCGGGACTGCTAGCTCCTACGAGCAGTACTTC. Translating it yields CASSSGTASSYEQYF.

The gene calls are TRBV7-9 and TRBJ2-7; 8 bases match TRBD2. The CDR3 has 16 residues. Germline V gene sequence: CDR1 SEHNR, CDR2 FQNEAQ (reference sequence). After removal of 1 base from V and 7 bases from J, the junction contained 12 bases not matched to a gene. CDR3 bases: TGTGCCAGCAGCTTAGGGGTAGTAGCGGGATCCTCGGAGCAGTACTTC. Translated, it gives CASSLGVVAGSSEQYF.

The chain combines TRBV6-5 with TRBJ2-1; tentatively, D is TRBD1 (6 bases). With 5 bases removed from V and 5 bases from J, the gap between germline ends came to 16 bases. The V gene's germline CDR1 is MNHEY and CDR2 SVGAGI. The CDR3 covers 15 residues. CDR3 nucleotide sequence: TGTGCCAGCAGTCCCAGTGGACAGATCCACAATGAGCAGTTCTTC. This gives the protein CASSPSGQIHNEQFF.

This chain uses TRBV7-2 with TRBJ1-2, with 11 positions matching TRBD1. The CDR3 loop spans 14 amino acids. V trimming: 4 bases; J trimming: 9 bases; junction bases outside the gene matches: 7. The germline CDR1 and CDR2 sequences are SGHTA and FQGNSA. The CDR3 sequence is CASSSDGQGASYTF. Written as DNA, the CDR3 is TGTGCCAGCAGCTCAGACGGACAGGGGGCTAGCTACACCTTC.

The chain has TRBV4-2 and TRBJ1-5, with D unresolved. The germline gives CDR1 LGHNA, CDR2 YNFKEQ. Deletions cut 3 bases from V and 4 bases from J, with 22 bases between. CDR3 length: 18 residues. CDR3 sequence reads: CASSHSKGPEVTNQPQHF. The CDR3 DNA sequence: TGTGCCAGCAGCCACTCCAAAGGACCCGAGGTTACGAATCAGCCCCAGCATTTT.

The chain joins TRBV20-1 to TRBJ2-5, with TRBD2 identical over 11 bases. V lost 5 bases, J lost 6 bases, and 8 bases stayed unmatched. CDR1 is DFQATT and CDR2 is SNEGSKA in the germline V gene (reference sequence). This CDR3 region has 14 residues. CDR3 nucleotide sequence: TGCAGTGCTTCAATAGCGGGAGGGCCACAGACCCAGTACTTC. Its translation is CSASIAGGPQTQYF.

The chain's CDR3 is CASSLDHEQFF. The CDR3 DNA reads as TGTGCCAGCAGTTTAGACCATGAGCAGTTCTTC. This chain connects TRBV12-3 or TRBV12-4 to TRBJ2-1; D gene ambiguous. With 1 base removed from V and 8 bases from J, the gap between germline ends came to 3 bases. The CDR3 extends over 11 amino acids.

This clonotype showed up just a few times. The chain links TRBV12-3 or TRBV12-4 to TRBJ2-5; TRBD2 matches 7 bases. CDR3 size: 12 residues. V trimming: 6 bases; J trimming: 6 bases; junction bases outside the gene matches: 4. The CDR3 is CASSGRSKTQYF. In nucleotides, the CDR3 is TGTGCCAGCAGCGGGAGGAGTAAGACCCAGTACTTC.